Reported below is one T cell receptor beta chain. The sample originates from a study of blood T cell repertoires in COVID-19. Study overall: Some COVID-19 samples were acute and others convalescent; all came from the United States, Italy and Spain. Nucleic acid was either cDNA or gDNA, and it came from T cells, B-cell-depleted T cells, or PBMCs.

Germline loops: CDR1 SGHRS, CDR2 YFSETQ. V dropped 3 bases and J dropped 7 bases, with 19 bases sitting between them. The CDR3 contains 15 residues. In the authors' workflow: Reference gene primer amplification gave nucleated cell count estimates. Generated by immunoSEQ multiplex PCR, the TCRdb table keeps only in-frame clones and is missing some. V and J calls plus clone size are reproduced from that table; the DNA served to infer D and trimming. The sample has a few hundred thousand clones; around 80% are singletons. Sequencing was carried out using peripheral blood. The receptor's source is a woman in her fifties or sixties with acute or convalescent COVID-19. This sequence joins TRBV5-1 and TRBJ2-5; tentatively, D is TRBD2 (6 bases). The CDR3 spells CASSSGTGPSATQYF. CDR3 DNA: TGCGCCAGCAGCTCGGGGACTGGCCCTTCCGCGACCCAGTACTTC.